This paragraph covers one TCR beta chain sequence. This clone appeared a single time. The antigen this receptor binds is unknown. The sample holds no much larger clone one base away, and base qualities are not on file. Repertoires were sampled repeatedly over the course of chemoradiotherapy so that clonal expansion in the tumor microenvironment could be followed. The record originates from a study of chemoradiotherapy in HPV16-positive cancers (dated by TCRdb to between 2021 and 2024). Describing the broader study: Using functional T-cell assays on cells from a couple of HPV16-positive patients, the researchers defined candidate HPV-specific T-cell clones and common TCR motifs. The study set out to ask whether T-cell immunity against the HPV oncoproteins E6 and E7 changes over the course of chemoradiotherapy and whether that immunity affects survival. TCR repertoires from some 90 patients with HPV-related cancers were then used to track the candidate HPV-specific TCRs and motifs. What the study reported, not specific to this receptor: The functional definition of HPV-specific T cells was derived from only two HPV16-positive patients, and the survival association was reported for HPV16-positive patients. Improved recurrence-free survival in HPV16-positive patients was associated with expansion of HPV-responsive T cells during chemoradiotherapy. Expansion of candidate HPV-specific clones and E7-related TCR motifs was observed in the tumor microenvironment during treatment, whereas no such expansion was observed for non-HPV-specific T cells.

The method was the immunoSEQ multiplex PCR assay. As stored in TCRdb, this immuneACCESS dataset retains in-frame rearrangements with V and J assigned. A fraction of the clones does not appear; measured against another copy, unresolved V genes explain less than half of the discrepancy, and the remainder lacks a known reason. The sample records 45,000 to 60,000 clones, roughly nine tenths of which are singletons. Clones ranked in the top ten supply roughly 3.4% of the sample. CDR1 and CDR2 are read off the germline V gene as SNHLY and FYNNEI. V loses 5 bases at its end and J loses 3 bases; junction bases beyond the gene matches: 3. The CDR3 holds 13 amino acids from the cysteine to the phenylalanine. Only CDR3 DNA is held: 39 bases, read in frame from base 1.

Sequenced material: blood, taken from a patient who underwent chemoradiotherapy. The TCR comes from a human donor with HPV-associated anogenital cancer. This receptor chain uses TRBV2 and TRBJ1-1; 7 nucleotides in the junction match TRBD1. The CDR3 reads as follows: CASSRDSYTEAFF. Read as DNA, the sequence is TGTGCCAGCAGTCGGGACAGTTACACTGAAGCTTTCTTT.